This T cell receptor beta chain was documented in a study of T cell responses to AZD1222 COVID-19 vaccine. Sequencing used immunoSEQ multiplex PCR; TCRdb keeps in-frame clones, though not all of them. The sample lists roughly 100,000 clones, 80% to 90% occurring once. The germline gives CDR1 MNHEY, CDR2 SVGAGI. After removal of 6 bases from V and 10 bases from J, the junction contained 10 bases not matched to a gene. The length of the CDR3 is 13 residues. Source: peripheral blood, taken on day 0 of AZD1222 vaccination. The clonotype originates from an adult in good health. This chain connects TRBV6-5 to TRBJ1-2, with TRBD1 matching 8 bases. The CDR3 sequence is CASRSGTGPNYTF. CDR3 in DNA: TGTGCCAGCAGGTCCGGGACAGGCCCGAACTACACCTTC.